The present T cell receptor (beta chain) was sequenced within a study of molecular identifiers for immune sequencing clone quantification (dated by TCRdb to 2016 to 2018). Looking at the study overall: For a replicate experiment, the RNA from either 20,000 or 100,000 naive CD8 T cells was divided into five aliquots, and four of those aliquots went on to sequencing. This methods study used CD8 T cells to benchmark TCR RNA copy counting and molecular-identifier clustering-based TCR repertoire sequencing (MIDCIRS).

This clonotype was seen a few times. Its antigen remains undetermined. Per-base qualities were not stored, and no clone one base away is much larger. For CDR1 and CDR2, the germline V gene (reference sequence) lists MNHEY and SMNVEV. V is cut by 2 bases and J by 6 bases, and the space between the germline ends is 10 bases. The CDR3 numbers 14 residues from cysteine through phenylalanine. Only the CDR3 DNA stays, 42 bases, in frame from base 1. Libraries of naive CD8 T cells were built from around 20,000 to 990,000 sorted cells, with 10%, 30% or 50% of the purified RNA used. On a BD FACSAria II, naive CD8 T cells were FACS-sorted as CD8+CD4-CCR7+CD45RA+ and collected into RLT Plus buffer. Detection sensitivity was tested by spiking Jurkat RNA equal to around 11 TCR copies' worth into samples containing about 20,000-1,100,000 naive CD8 T cells. CD8 T cells were enriched using RosetteSep CD8+ T Cell Enrichment Cocktail and Ficoll-Paque, and the enriched cells then underwent ACK red cell lysis.

Study-wide findings and limitations: Even against a background of 850,000 to 1,000,000 naive CD8 T cells, spiked-in Jurkat TCR RNA amounting to a single cell's worth was reported to be detectable. Identical TCR molecules sharing a barcode could cause highly expanded clone sizes to be underestimated. In CMV-specific effector cells, clones with more than 20 RNA copies contained over 98% of molecules, whereas in naive cells such clones contained under 1% of molecules. The naive libraries included spiked-in Jurkat TCR RNA (roughly nine copies' worth), and this Jurkat TCR RNA is not part of the donor repertoire. When barcode sub-clustering was left out, chimeric consensus sequences inflated TCR diversity, with chimeras reaching as high as 47%. Approximately 3 recovered TCR RNA copies per cell were obtained by modeling, versus approximately 9 by digital PCR, implying a capture efficiency of 25% to 30%.

The library was made by PCR. The instrument was an Illumina HiSeq 4000. Bulk TCR libraries were generated as previously described, with the TCR primers listed in Table S5 used. The Qiagen AllPrep DNA/RNA kit was used to purify total RNA. Before analysis, reads from multiple sequencing runs of one library were combined. Under the source paper's analysis protocol: Reads were retained only if an exact TCR constant sequence was present, and the retained reads were trimmed to 150 nt and grouped according to their 12-nt molecular barcodes. Reads inside each barcode group were sub-clustered using a 15% Levenshtein threshold, and a quality-weighted consensus sequence was constructed for each RNA molecule. Non-functional sequences were filtered out, along with any lower-count sequence sitting one edit away from another sequence. Based on a fit of two negative binomial distributions, barcode sub-clusters having less than 20% of the maximum read count were discarded. The raw public data were reprocessed by TCRdb itself: fastp quality trimming at Q25, MiXCR clonotype calling, in-frame beta chains only. All rows with the same CDR3 protein become a single entry with the most common DNA and genes. TCRdb, rather than the study authors, made the V and J calls. This sample comprises about 500,000 distinct CDR3 sequences, about 21% of them detected only once. The ten largest account for about 0.8% of the sample.

Recombination connected TRBV27 to TRBJ2-2; the D region possibly corresponds to TRBD2 (6 bases align). The sequence came from a human donor in good health. Some libraries in this study had Jurkat cell RNA spiked in. Sequencing was carried out using naive CD8+ T cells from blood, with Jurkat cell RNA spiked in. In light of the paper, this sample's cell subset or site label describes: FACS-sorted CD8+CD4-CCR7+CD45RA+ naive T cells. The encoded CDR3 is CASSLGGEAGELFF. The DNA sequence follows: TGTGCCAGCAGTTTAGGAGGGGAGGCCGGGGAGCTGTTTTTT.